Listed here are 12 T cell receptor beta chains from one sample, sequenced in a study of identical twins. TCRdb recomputed calls from the 5' RACE reads with MiXCR, one row per CDR3 protein. This table holds around 680,000 distinct CDR3 sequences, about 9.4% found once. These data were also reused for a study on yellow fever vaccine responses in identical twins.

Specimen: PBMCs. These receptors were obtained from a woman under 30 in good health.

This clonotype is medium-sized within its sample. V is TRBV12-3 or TRBV12-4 and J is TRBJ2-1; D not certain. The CDR3 consists of 11 residues. Trimming stripped 5 bases from V and 15 bases from J, with 14 bases between. The CDR3 is CASSVTVNSFF. The CDR3 bases are TGTGCCAGCAGTGTCACGGTAAATTCGTTCTTC.

The V call is TRBV15, the J call TRBJ1-3; tentatively, D is TRBD1 (5 bases). The V and J ends lost 5 bases and 0 bases respectively, with 11 bases between them. Germline values: CDR1 LNHNV, CDR2 YYDKDF (reference sequence). This CDR3 is 15 amino acids long. The CDR3 sequence: CATSRQRSSGNTIYF. Written as DNA, the CDR3 is TGTGCCACCAGCCGACAGAGAAGCTCTGGAAACACCATATATTTT. The variable domain in full, completed from reference TRBV15 and TRBJ1-3, reads DAMVIQNPRYQVTQFGKPVTLSCSQTLNHNVMYWYQQKSSQAPKLLFHYYDKDFNNEADTPDNFQSRRPNTSFCFLDIRSPGLGDTAMYLCATSRQRSSGNTIYFGEGSWLTVV.

This clonotype was seen ten or more times. The rearrangement joins TRBV4-1 to TRBJ1-5; D unclear. Trimming shortened V by 0 bases and J by 1 base, and 1 base separated the two germline ends. The CDR3 runs to 13 residues. Germline assignment: CDR1 MGHRA and CDR2 YSYEKL. CDR3 in DNA: TGCGCCAGCAGCCAAGAAAGCAATCAGCCCCAGCATTTT. It is translated as CASSQESNQPQHF.

The chain is built from TRBV6-5 and TRBJ1-1; D unclear. Looked up from germline, CDR1 is MNHEY and CDR2 is SVGAGI. The V gene lost 2 bases and the J gene lost 2 bases, with 12 bases spanning the gap. The CDR3 totals 15 residues. The CDR3 DNA is TGTGCCAGCAGTTACGCCCTGACAATTAACACTGAAGCTTTCTTT. Its protein is CASSYALTINTEAFF.

The chain has TRBV24-1 and TRBJ2-3, with unresolved D. This CDR3 has 13 residues. V lost 3 bases, J lost 2 bases, and 5 bases lay in between. Germline lookup yields CDR1 KGHDR and CDR2 SFDVKD. The CDR3 loop is CATSDAFTDTQYF. In DNA form, the CDR3 reads TGTGCCACCAGTGATGCATTCACAGATACGCAGTATTTT.

This clonotype was counted only a few times. This chain links TRBV5-1 with TRBJ2-7, with a possible D match to TRBD1 (8 bases). This CDR3 contains 14 residues. V shed 1 base and J shed 6 bases, with 14 bases lying between them. CDR1 is SGHRS and CDR2 is YFSETQ in the germline V gene. The chain's CDR3 is CASSLTGGGVEQYF. The CDR3 region has the DNA TGCGCCAGCAGCTTGACAGGGGGGGGAGTCGAGCAGTACTTC.

This clonotype was counted only a few times. The chain joins TRBV9 to TRBJ1-5; D is uncertain. Trimming pared 3 bases from V and 0 bases from J, leaving 4 bases between. In germline, CDR1 is SGDLS, CDR2 YYNGEE. CDR3 length: 13 residues. CDR3 sequence: CASSASSNQPQHF. The DNA for the CDR3 is TGTGCCAGCAGCGCTAGTAGCAATCAGCCCCAGCATTTT. Full variable domain (outside the CDR3, taken from reference TRBV9 and TRBJ1-5): DSGVTQTPKHLITATGQRVTLRCSPRSGDLSVYWYQQSLDQGLQFLIQYYNGEERAKGNILERFSAQQFPDLHSELNLSSLELGDSALYFCASSASSNQPQHFGDGTRLSIL.

The rearrangement joins TRBV28 to TRBJ2-7; D could derive from TRBD1 or TRBD2 (5 bases each). V dropped 7 bases and J dropped 5 bases, with 18 bases sitting between them. Germline V gives CDR1 MDHEN, CDR2 SYDVKM. The CDR3 sequence is 14 residues long. The CDR3 protein is CASIPGIQGDEQYF. The CDR3 DNA reads as TGTGCCAGCATTCCGGGAATTCAGGGTGACGAGCAGTACTTC.

The chain employs TRBV12-3 or TRBV12-4 and TRBJ1-6, with 7 bases that match TRBD1. The ends lost 8 bases at V and 16 bases at J; junction bases unmatched: 11. The CDR3 runs to 12 residues. CDR3 loop: CASGRAQGGLHF. CDR3 coding DNA: TGTGCCAGCGGCCGGGCGCAGGGGGGGCTCCACTTT.

This clonotype was seen many times. The rearrangement joins TRBV7-9 to TRBJ2-5; the match to TRBD2 covers 13 bases. CDR3 size: 14 residues. Per germline, CDR1 SEHNR and CDR2 FQNEAQ (reference sequence). After removal of 6 bases from V and 2 bases from J, the junction contained 0 bases not matched to a gene. CDR3 region: CASRLAGGQETQYF. Written as DNA, the CDR3 is TGTGCCAGCAGACTAGCGGGGGGGCAAGAGACCCAGTACTTC.

The genes are TRBV20-1 and TRBJ2-7; a weak D match, TRBD1 (6 bases). V was cut by 1 base and J by 0 bases, with 10 bases left in between. This CDR3 region has 14 residues. Germline V lookup: CDR1 DFQATT, CDR2 SNEGSKA (reference sequence). This chain's CDR3 is CSARGQVVSYEQYF. The CDR3 DNA sequence: TGCAGTGCTAGAGGACAGGTGGTCTCCTACGAGCAGTACTTC.

This clonotype was seen only a few times. The chain uses TRBV7-6 and TRBJ2-7, with TRBD1 identical over 7 bases. CDR1 is SGHVS, CDR2 FNYEAQ, per germline. Losses at the gene ends were 2 bases for V and 2 bases for J; bases not matched to a gene: 3. This CDR3 has 14 amino acids. The CDR3 is CASSLTQGPYEQYF. The CDR3 DNA sequence: TGTGCCAGCAGCTTAACACAGGGGCCCTACGAGCAGTACTTC.